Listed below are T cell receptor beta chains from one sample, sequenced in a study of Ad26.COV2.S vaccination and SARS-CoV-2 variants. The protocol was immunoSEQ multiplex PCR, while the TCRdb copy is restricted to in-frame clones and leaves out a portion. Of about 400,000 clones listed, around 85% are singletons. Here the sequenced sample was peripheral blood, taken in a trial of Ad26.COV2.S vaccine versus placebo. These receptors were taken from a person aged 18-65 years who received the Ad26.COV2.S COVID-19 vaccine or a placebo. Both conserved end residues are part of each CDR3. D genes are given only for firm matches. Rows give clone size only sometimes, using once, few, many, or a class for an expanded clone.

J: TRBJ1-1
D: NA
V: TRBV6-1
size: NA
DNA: TGTGCCAGCAGTGATTCAGGACCTTCGGATACTGAAGCTTTCTTT
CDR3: CASSDSGPSDTEAFF

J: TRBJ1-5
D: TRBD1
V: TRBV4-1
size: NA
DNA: TGCGCCAGCAGCCAACCGGGAGGGGGACAGGGGGATCAGCCCCAGCATTTT
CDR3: CASSQPGGGQGDQPQHF

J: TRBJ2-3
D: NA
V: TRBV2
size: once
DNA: TGTGCCAGCGGGGTATTCACAGATACGCAGTATTTT
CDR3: CASGVFTDTQYF

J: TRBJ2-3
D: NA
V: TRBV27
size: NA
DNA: TGTGCCAGCAGTAGGGGTGCGCCATTCGATACGCAGTATTTT
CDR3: CASSRGAPFDTQYF

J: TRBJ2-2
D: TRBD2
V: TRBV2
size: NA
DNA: TGTGCCAGAAAAGCGGGGCCCACTGTGAACACCGGGGAGCTGTTTTTT
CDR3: CARKAGPTVNTGELFF

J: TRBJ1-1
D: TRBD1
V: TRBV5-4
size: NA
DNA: TGTGCCAGCAGCTCCGGGACAGGGTACACTGAAGCTTTCTTT
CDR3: CASSSGTGYTEAFF

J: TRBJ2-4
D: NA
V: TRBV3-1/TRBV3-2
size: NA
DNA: TGTGCCAGCAGCCAAGAAGGGGGGCTCGGAAACATTCAGTACTTC
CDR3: CASSQEGGLGNIQYF

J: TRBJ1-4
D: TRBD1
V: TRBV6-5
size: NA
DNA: TGTGCCTCAAAGGACAGGGTCGGCGAAAAACTGTTTTTT
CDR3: CASKDRVGEKLFF

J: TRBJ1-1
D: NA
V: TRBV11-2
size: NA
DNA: TGTGCCAGCAGCTTTTCCTTTGGTAGTCCTGAAGCTTTCTTT
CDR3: CASSFSFGSPEAFF

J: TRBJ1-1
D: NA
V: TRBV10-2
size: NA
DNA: TGCGCCAGCAGCGACATAGACAGCGAAATGAACACTGAAGCTTTCTTT
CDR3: CASSDIDSEMNTEAFF

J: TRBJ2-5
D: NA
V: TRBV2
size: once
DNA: TGTGCCAGCGATCCGTACTGGGGGGGGCCGGGGGAGACCCAGTACTTC
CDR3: CASDPYWGGPGETQYF

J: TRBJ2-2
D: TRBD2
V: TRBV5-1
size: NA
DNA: TGCGCCAGCAGCACACCTAGCGGGGGGAACACCGGGGAGCTGTTTTTT
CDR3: CASSTPSGGNTGELFF

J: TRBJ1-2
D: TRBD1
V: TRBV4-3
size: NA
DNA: TGCGCCAGCAGCCAGTCGGACAGGAACGAGGGCTACACCTTC
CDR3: CASSQSDRNEGYTF